Sequencing of this T cell receptor (beta chain) was carried out in a study of T cells after yellow fever vaccination. Using its own MiXCR run on the 5' RACE reads, TCRdb lists one record per CDR3 protein. The data hold under 350,000 distinct CDR3 sequences, with 4.1% observed a single time. This clonotype was picked up many times. Trimming removed 7 bases at V and 5 bases at J, with 14 bases between. This CDR3 is built from 13 residues. Germline CDR1 is SGHTA and CDR2 is FQGNSA. The specimen comprised PBMCs, sampled 5 days after the yellow fever booster vaccination. This TCR came from a man in his late teens or twenties who received the YFV17D yellow fever vaccine. This chain links TRBV7-2 with TRBJ2-5; tentatively, D is TRBD1 (6 bases). The CDR3 spells CASTLQGRETQYF. The CDR3 nucleotides are TGTGCCAGCACCCTACAGGGACGGGAGACCCAGTACTTC.